The 27 T cell receptor beta chains reported below all come from one sample, sequenced in a study of shared clonotypes between healthy human individuals. The naive CD8 fraction comprised CD45RO-negative cells positively selected for CCR7 and excluded terminally differentiated effector memory CD45RA+ cells. Profiled with immunoSEQ multiplex PCR; TCRdb holds only in-frame clones, not every one. This table holds about 2,100,000 clones, 85% to 95% found once. Specimen: naive CD8+ T cells from PBMCs. Receptors were obtained from a young man in good health. Some clones in this sample may be carry-over from other donors' samples.

The chain joins TRBV9 to TRBJ1-2; D call uncertain. Germline V gene sequence: CDR1 SGDLS, CDR2 YYNGEE. Trimming shortened V by 3 bases and J by 13 bases, and 25 bases separated the two germline ends. The CDR3 runs to 15 residues. Here the CDR3 reads CASSASGREPFHPTF. The CDR3 coding sequence is TGTGCCAGCAGCGCGTCCGGACGGGAACCGTTCCACCCCACCTTC.

The chain recombines TRBV19 with TRBJ2-1, with 7 bases aligning to TRBD1. From germline, CDR1 is LNHDA and CDR2 SQIVND (reference sequence). The J segment lost 3 bases and the V segment lost 0 bases, leaving 5 bases of the junction unmatched. CDR3 size: 16 residues. The CDR3 DNA reads as TGTGCCAGTAGTATAGATCGTGGGACAGTCTACAATGAGCAGTTCTTC. Translated: CASSIDRGTVYNEQFF.

This clone was counted once. The V gene is TRBV28, the J gene TRBJ2-3, with D tentatively TRBD2 (6 bases). V shed 3 bases and J shed 3 bases, with 13 bases lying between them. The CDR3 contains 15 residues. Germline CDR1 and CDR2: MDHEN and SYDVKM. DNA of the CDR3: TGTGCCAGCAGTTTTGACGGTCGGGAGACAGATACGCAGTATTTT. Encoded protein: CASSFDGRETDTQYF. Complete variable domain (other parts from reference TRBV28 and TRBJ2-3): DVKVTQSSRYLVKRTGEKVFLECVQDMDHENMFWYRQDPGLGLRLIYFSYDVKMKEKGDIPEGYSVSREKKERFSLILESASTNQTSMYLCASSFDGRETDTQYFGPGTRLTVL.

A single count supports this clone. This chain uses TRBV11-2 with TRBJ1-1; 8 bases align to TRBD1. The trim removed 5 bases at V and 3 bases at J, leaving 8 bases unmatched. Germline V gene data show CDR1 as SGHAT and CDR2 as FQNNGV. The CDR3 covers 15 residues. The CDR3 loop is CASSLTGVRDTEAFF. CDR3 nucleotides: TGTGCCAGCAGCCTGACAGGGGTTAGGGACACTGAAGCTTTCTTT.

The gene calls are TRBV7-9 and TRBJ1-2; the match to TRBD1 covers 8 bases. From germline, CDR1 is SEHNR and CDR2 FQNEAQ (reference sequence). The CDR3 is 13 amino acids. With V trimmed by 5 bases and J by 11 bases, 10 bases remained unmatched. CDR3 nucleotides: TGTGCCAGCAGCCCAGACAGGGGCTCTGAATACACCTTC. This translates into CASSPDRGSEYTF.

The chain is built from TRBV19 and TRBJ2-4; the D gene is possibly TRBD2 (5 bases). The CDR3 spans 16 residues. Germline V CDR1 and CDR2: LNHDA, SQIVND (reference sequence). Trimming cost V 5 bases and J 0 bases, with 14 bases left between them. CDR3 sequence reads: CASSVGLTLAKNIQYF. CDR3 nucleotides: TGTGCCAGTAGTGTAGGACTCACACTAGCCAAAAACATTCAGTACTTC.

The rearrangement joins TRBV28 to TRBJ2-2, with unresolved D. Germline loops: CDR1 MDHEN, CDR2 SYDVKM. The CDR3 runs 14 residues. V was shortened by 5 bases and J by 6 bases, with 13 bases between the two germline ends. The CDR3 here is CASSNLLVPGELFF. CDR3 DNA: TGTGCCAGCAGTAATCTTCTGGTCCCCGGGGAGCTGTTTTTT.

The gene calls are TRBV27 and TRBJ2-3, with TRBD2 identical over 11 bases. CDR1 is MNHEY, CDR2 SMNVEV, per germline (reference sequence). Trimming cost V 6 bases and J 2 bases; bases outside gene matches: 7. This CDR3 spans 16 amino acids. CDR3 bases: TGTGCCAGCAGAAGACTAGCGGGACTGATCACAGATACGCAGTATTTT. Its translation is CASRRLAGLITDTQYF.

The count of this clone is one. The chain recombines TRBV11-2 with TRBJ2-1, with D unclear. Trimming took off 7 bases at V and 8 bases at J, with 15 bases between the two ends. Germline V gene lookup returns CDR1 SGHAT and CDR2 FQNNGV. The CDR3 spans 13 residues. The CDR3 spells CASTPMAAYEQFF. In DNA, the CDR3 is TGTGCCAGCACCCCGATGGCCGCATATGAGCAGTTCTTC.

This chain connects TRBV29-1 to TRBJ2-2; no clear D. Trimming pared 3 bases from V and 7 bases from J, leaving 15 bases between. The CDR3 is made up of 14 amino acids. Germline CDR1 SQVTM, CDR2 ANQGSEA. CDR3 coding DNA: TGCAGCGTTGATGGCCTCAGAGAACGCGGGGAGCTGTTTTTT. Amino acid sequence: CSVDGLRERGELFF.

The DNA of the CDR3 is TGTGCCAGCAGCTTAGAGGAGGGGCTGAGCACTGAAGCTTTCTTT. This codes for CASSLEEGLSTEAFF. The chain recombines TRBV13 with TRBJ1-1; perhaps TRBD1 as D (5 bases). The germline gives CDR1 PRHDT, CDR2 FYEKMQ (reference sequence). The V end was cut by 1 base, the J end by 4 bases, with 13 bases between. The CDR3 has 15 residues.

The chain links TRBV5-5 to TRBJ2-7; D unresolved. Per the germline V gene, CDR1 is SGHKS and CDR2 is YYEKEE (reference sequence). Trimming left V 0 bases short and J 0 bases short, with 13 bases between. This CDR3 comprises 16 residues. For the CDR3, the DNA is TGTGCCAGCAGCTTGGCCTGGCAACGCGTCTCCTACGAGCAGTACTTC. Its protein product is CASSLAWQRVSYEQYF.

CDR3 nucleotides: TGTGCCAGCAGTTCCCACAGGGGCTCCTACGAGCAGTACTTC. Its translation is CASSSHRGSYEQYF. This rearrangement joins TRBV27 to TRBJ2-7; 7 bases are a match to TRBD1. The CDR3 spans 14 residues. V dropped 4 bases and J dropped 0; count of bases not matched to a gene: 3. Germline assignment: CDR1 MNHEY and CDR2 SMNVEV (reference sequence).

The V and J genes are TRBV4-3 and TRBJ2-7, with a possible D match to TRBD2 (6 bases). The V end lost 5 bases, the J end lost 4 bases, and 12 bases lay between the germline ends. Per germline, CDR1 LGHNA and CDR2 YSLEER. The CDR3 sequence is 13 residues long. The CDR3 bases are TGCGCCAGCAGCTGGGGGGTTAAATACGAGCAGTACTTC. Translation: CASSWGVKYEQYF.

Notes on this clone: The same CDR3 arises from other DNA sequences in this sample as well. Here the CDR3 reads CASSLLPGQGAYEQYF. The CDR3 DNA reads TGTGCCAGCAGTTTACTTCCGGGACAGGGGGCATACGAGCAGTACTTC. The chain links TRBV27 to TRBJ2-7; TRBD1 aligns across 12 bases. Germline assignment: CDR1 MNHEY and CDR2 SMNVEV (reference sequence). The ends lost 2 bases at V and 4 bases at J; junction bases unmatched: 6. The length of the CDR3 is 16 residues.

Concerning this clone itself: Other DNA sequences in this sample translate to the same CDR3. CDR3 nucleotide sequence: TGTGCCAGCAGTTTAGCCCAAGAGGGGAACACTGAAGCTTTCTTT. Translating it yields CASSLAQEGNTEAFF. The V gene is TRBV28, the J gene TRBJ1-1; D is uncertain. Germline V gene sequence: CDR1 MDHEN, CDR2 SYDVKM. V was cut by 2 bases and J by 1 base, with 11 bases left in between. The CDR3 totals 15 residues.

The rearrangement uses TRBV4-1 and TRBJ2-6; 7 bases align to TRBD1. The CDR3 loop spans 21 amino acids. Germline V gene data show CDR1 as MGHRA and CDR2 as YSYEKL. The V segment lost 0 bases and the J segment 0 bases; nucleotides outside the gene matches: 14. The CDR3 DNA sequence: TGCGCCAGCAGCCAAGATCTGCATCCGGGGTACAGGGGCTCTGGGGCCAACGTCCTGACTTTC. This sequence encodes CASSQDLHPGYRGSGANVLTF.

This rearrangement joins TRBV28 to TRBJ2-7, with 9 bases aligning to TRBD1. This CDR3 spans 15 amino acids. J lost 3 bases, V lost 3 bases, and 6 bases had no gene match. The germline V gene has CDR1 MDHEN and CDR2 SYDVKM. The CDR3 coding sequence is TGTGCCAGCAGTTTGGGACAGGGAGGGGTCTACGAGCAGTACTTC. This sequence encodes CASSLGQGGVYEQYF.

The V and J genes are TRBV27 and TRBJ1-2; TRBD1 matches at 10 bases. The CDR3 covers 14 residues. CDR1 MNHEY and CDR2 SMNVEV come from the germline V gene (reference sequence). V lost 8 bases and J lost 4; bases outside the gene matches: 7. The CDR3 sequence is CASGGGTGVYGYTF. The CDR3, as DNA: TGTGCCAGCGGTGGGGGGACAGGGGTCTATGGCTACACCTTC.

The chain carries TRBV27 and TRBJ1-1; 9 bases map to TRBD1. The length of the CDR3 is 15 residues. In germline, CDR1 is MNHEY, CDR2 SMNVEV (reference sequence). The V and J ends lost 6 bases and 6 bases, in that order; junction bases with no gene match: 11. The chain's CDR3 is CASRAQDRGFSEAFF. The CDR3 DNA reads TGTGCCAGCAGGGCCCAGGACAGGGGATTTTCTGAAGCTTTCTTT.

The chain is built from TRBV9 and TRBJ2-1; no clear D. Trimming stripped 2 bases from V and 0 bases from J, with 12 bases between. Germline loops: CDR1 SGDLS, CDR2 YYNGEE. The CDR3 is 16 amino acids. The CDR3 DNA reads as TGTGCCAGCAGCGTTACTGGGTCCCCCTCCTACAATGAGCAGTTCTTC. Amino acids: CASSVTGSPSYNEQFF.

This chain connects TRBV28 to TRBJ1-1; D unresolved. Germline CDR1 reads MDHEN; CDR2 reads SYDVKM. The CDR3 is 14 residues long. V was cut by 5 bases and J by 0 bases, with 10 bases left in between. The CDR3 region has the DNA TGTGCCAGCAGTGTAACGGCCCTGAACACTGAAGCTTTCTTT. Translated: CASSVTALNTEAFF.

This chain connects TRBV15 to TRBJ2-4, with a weak D call TRBD2 (6 bases). Germline loops: CDR1 LNHNV, CDR2 YYDKDF (reference sequence). Between the trimmed V and J ends, which lost 3 bases and 7 bases, there was a span of 19 bases. The CDR3 has 16 residues. The CDR3 DNA reads TGTGCCACCAGCAGCGGGGCGGGACGCCCCGGGAACATTCAGTACTTC. Translation: CATSSGAGRPGNIQYF.

The CDR3 region has the DNA TGTGCCAGCATCCGGGAGGGTACCGGGACAGGGGGACACGAGCAGTACTTC. Amino acid sequence: CASIREGTGTGGHEQYF. The chain joins TRBV7-9 to TRBJ2-7; 11 bases fit TRBD1. Trimming took 7 bases from V and 5 from J; bases not matched to a gene: 16. The germline V gene has CDR1 SEHNR and CDR2 FQNEAQ (reference sequence). The CDR3 is 17 residues long.

The chain joins TRBV28 to TRBJ1-2; weak D call: TRBD1 (5 bases). V was trimmed by 2 bases and J by 7 bases, leaving 20 bases between them. The germline gives CDR1 MDHEN, CDR2 SYDVKM. The CDR3 runs to 16 residues. Here the CDR3 reads CASSLSDPGPWFGYTF. The CDR3 bases are TGTGCCAGCAGTTTAAGTGATCCGGGGCCATGGTTTGGCTACACCTTC.

The V and J genes are TRBV10-3 and TRBJ1-2, with D perhaps TRBD1 (5 bases). With 8 bases removed from V and 4 bases from J, the gap between germline ends came to 17 bases. The CDR3 is made up of 14 amino acids. CDR1 ENHRY and CDR2 SYGVKD come from the germline V gene. Here the CDR3 DNA reads TGTGCCATCGGGACGATCTTGGGAAGCTATGGCTACACCTTC. This sequence encodes CAIGTILGSYGYTF.

The chain combines TRBV10-1 with TRBJ2-7; D is undetermined. V gave up 9 bases and J gave up 2 bases, with 29 bases separating them. The CDR3 is made up of 18 amino acids. Germline assignment: CDR1 WNHNN and CDR2 SYGVQD (reference sequence). The CDR3 is CARNPSDLFIECPYEQYF. CDR3 nucleotides: TGCGCCAGGAATCCTTCTGACCTCTTCATAGAATGTCCCTACGAGCAGTACTTC.